This record covers a single T cell receptor beta chain. Its antigen target is currently unknown. No much larger clone is present one base from it, and per-base qualities are unavailable. This record belongs to a study of blood T cells in healthy people across ages (dated by TCRdb to between 2014 and 2016). Turning to the overall study: Template switching captured roughly one uniquely barcoded TCR beta cDNA molecule per two T cells in model experiments. To avoid experimental bias, donors of different ages were spread randomly across the sequencing lanes. To track age-related changes in TCR beta repertoire diversity, the study relied on deep sequencing normalized with unique cDNA molecular identifiers. Using the same blood draw, the study looked at two additional independent replicas of 1 million unique cDNA reads for two donors, one aged 18 to 30 and the other aged 80 or older. The donors were split into four age groups: young (average around 17 years), middle-aged (roughly 40), aged (roughly 68) and long-lived (approximately 80).

The approximately 41 donors, aged 6 to 90 years, were systemically healthy Caucasian individuals from Russia. Around 9.8 milliliters of peripheral blood were collected from each donor into EDTA-treated Vacutainer tubes. Ficoll-Paque density-gradient centrifugation was used to isolate PBMCs, with at least 7 million obtained per sample. Trizol reagent was used to extract total RNA from PBMCs, with at least 6 micrograms per sample. For every donor, an aliquot of PBMCs went through flow cytometry to measure the percentages of naive CD45RAhigh/CD27high T cells. The CDR3 contains 13 residues, cysteine and phenylalanine counted. CDR3 DNA only is kept here, 39 bases in frame from base 1. V is pared back by 6 bases and J by 9 bases, with 16 bases lying between the germline termini. For CDR1 and CDR2, the germline V gene lists SGHTA and FQGTGA. Libraries were built with 5' RACE. The second PCR ran for roughly 7 to 11 cycles and used a J-beta primer mix along with a sample-barcoded 5' primer. A unique molecular identifier was introduced onto each TCR beta cDNA molecule by a template-switch 5' adaptor carrying 12 random nucleotides. Each sample yielded at least 2.5 million CDR3-containing paired-end reads. All of the RNA was converted into first-strand cDNA using the Mint cDNA synthesis kit, with a TRBC-specific oligonucleotide serving as the primer. All cDNA was treated with uracil-DNA glycosylase and then went through a first 18-cycle PCR with the universal primers M1SS and BC2_uni_R. In the source study's methods: For normalization, 1 million high-quality reads, each with a distinct molecular identifier, were randomly selected from each sample. Reads with shared molecular identifiers were discarded instead of being binned into consensus sequences. CDR3 identification, clonotype clustering and error correction used MiTCR with a Q25 quality threshold and the strictest error-elimination algorithm. A nonparametric unseen species model with Euler transformation was used to estimate lower-bound total TCR beta diversity. The raw public reads went through TCRdb reprocessing: fastp at Q25, MiXCR clone calling, in-frame beta chains kept. Identical CDR3 proteins give one entry, which carries the most common genes and DNA. These V and J calls rely on TCRdb rather than the paper's analysis. The sample table holds 1.8 million or so distinct CDR3 sequences, of which around 42% were seen once. The ten largest clones represent 23% of the sample.

Overall study results and their limits: Observed TCR beta diversity per million T cells fell roughly linearly with age, and a significant reduction was already apparent by age around 39. Since profiling was done on bulk unsorted PBMCs, naive and antigen-experienced compartments could not be conclusively compared. The percentage of naive T cells measured by flow cytometry correlated strongly with observed TCR beta diversity. Compared with the aged group, the long-lived group had more naive CD4+ T cells, fewer expanded clones and increased TCR diversity, suggesting age selection. Estimates of total diversity based on one million sequenced T cells were considered lower bounds and underestimates. The CMV infection status of donors was not known, potentially confounding age-related changes in expanded clonotypes.

The rearranged segments are TRBV7-3 and TRBJ2-3; a tentative D call is TRBD2 (6 bases match). Sequenced material: blood. This TCR was sampled from a human donor in good health. The CDR3 has the sequence CASSWDSGGTQYF. The DNA reads TGTGCCAGCAGTTGGGACTCCGGCGGGACGCAGTATTTT.